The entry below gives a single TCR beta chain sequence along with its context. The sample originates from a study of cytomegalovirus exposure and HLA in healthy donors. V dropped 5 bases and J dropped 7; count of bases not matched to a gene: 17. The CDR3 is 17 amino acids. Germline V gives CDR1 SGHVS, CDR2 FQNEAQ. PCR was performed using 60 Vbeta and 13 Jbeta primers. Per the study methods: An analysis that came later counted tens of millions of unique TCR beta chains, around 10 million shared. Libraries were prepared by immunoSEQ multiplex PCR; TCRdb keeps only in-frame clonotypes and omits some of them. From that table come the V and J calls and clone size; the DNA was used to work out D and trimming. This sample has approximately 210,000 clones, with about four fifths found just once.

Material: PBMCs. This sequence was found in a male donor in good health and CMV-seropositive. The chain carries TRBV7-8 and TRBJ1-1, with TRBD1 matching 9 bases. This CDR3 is CASSPPGQGAGLDEAFF. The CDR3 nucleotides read TGTGCCAGCAGCCCGCCGGGACAGGGTGCGGGGTTGGATGAAGCTTTCTTT.